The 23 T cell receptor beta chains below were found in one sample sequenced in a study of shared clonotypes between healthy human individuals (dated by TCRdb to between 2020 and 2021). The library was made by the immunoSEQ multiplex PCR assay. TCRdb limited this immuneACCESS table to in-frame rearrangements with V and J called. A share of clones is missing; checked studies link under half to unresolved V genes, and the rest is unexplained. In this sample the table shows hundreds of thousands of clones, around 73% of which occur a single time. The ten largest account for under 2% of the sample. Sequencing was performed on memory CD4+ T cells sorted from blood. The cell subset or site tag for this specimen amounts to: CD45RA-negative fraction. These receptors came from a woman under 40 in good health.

The CDR3 protein is CASSPRLAGPYEQYF. The DNA of the CDR3 is TGTGCCAGCAGCCCCCGACTAGCGGGACCCTACGAGCAGTACTTC. The chain is built from TRBV7-9 and TRBJ2-7; 11 nucleotides match TRBD2. Germline V CDR1 and CDR2: SEHNR, FQNEAQ (reference sequence). This CDR3 has 15 amino acids. J was trimmed by 2 bases and V by 5 bases; bases with no gene match: 5. Based on the CDR3 plus reference TRBV7-9 and TRBJ2-7, the full variable domain is DTGVSQNPRHKITKRGQNVTFRCDPISEHNRLYWYRQTLGQGPEFLTYFQNEAQLEKSRLLSDRFSAERPKGSFSTLEIQRTEQGDSAMYLCASSPRLAGPYEQYFGPGTRLTVT.

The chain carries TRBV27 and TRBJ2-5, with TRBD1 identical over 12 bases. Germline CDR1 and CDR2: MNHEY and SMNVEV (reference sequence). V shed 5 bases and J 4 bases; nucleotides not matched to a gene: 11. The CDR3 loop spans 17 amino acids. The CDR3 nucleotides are TGTGCCAGCAGTCCACATCCGGGACAGGGGGCGGGAGAGACCCAGTACTTC. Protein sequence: CASSPHPGQGAGETQYF.

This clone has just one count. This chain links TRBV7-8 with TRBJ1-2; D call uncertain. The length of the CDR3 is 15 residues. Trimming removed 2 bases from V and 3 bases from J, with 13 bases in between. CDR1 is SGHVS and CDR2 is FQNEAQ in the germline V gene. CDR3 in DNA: TGTGCCAGCAGCTTATTCGCAGGCCGGGACTATGGCTACACCTTC. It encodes CASSLFAGRDYGYTF.

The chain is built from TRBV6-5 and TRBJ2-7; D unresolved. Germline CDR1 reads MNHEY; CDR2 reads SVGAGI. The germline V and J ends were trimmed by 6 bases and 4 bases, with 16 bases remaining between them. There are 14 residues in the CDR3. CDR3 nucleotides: TGTGCCAGCAGCGATCTTCAGACGGGTTACGAGCAGTACTTC. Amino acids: CASSDLQTGYEQYF.

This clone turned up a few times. The CDR3 is CASRVETAANYGYTF. The CDR3 DNA sequence: TGTGCCAGCAGAGTTGAGACGGCAGCTAACTATGGCTACACCTTC. V and J are TRBV2 and TRBJ1-2; no reliable D call. The length of the CDR3 is 15 residues. Trimming took off 6 bases at V and 0 bases at J, with 14 bases between the two ends. Germline V gene lookup returns CDR1 SNHLY and CDR2 FYNNEI. Complete variable domain (other parts from reference TRBV2 and TRBJ1-2): EPEVTQTPSHQVTQMGQEVILRCVPISNHLYFYWYRQILGQKVEFLVSFYNNEISEKSEIFDDQFSVERPDGSNFTLKIRSTKLEDSAMYFCASRVETAANYGYTFGSGTRLTVV.

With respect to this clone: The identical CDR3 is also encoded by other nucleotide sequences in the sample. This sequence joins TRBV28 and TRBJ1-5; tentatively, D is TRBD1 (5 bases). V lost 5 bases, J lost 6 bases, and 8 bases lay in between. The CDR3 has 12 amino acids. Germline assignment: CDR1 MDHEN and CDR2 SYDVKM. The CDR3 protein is CASSGGAQPQHF. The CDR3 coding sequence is TGTGCCAGCAGTGGAGGGGCTCAGCCCCAGCATTTT.

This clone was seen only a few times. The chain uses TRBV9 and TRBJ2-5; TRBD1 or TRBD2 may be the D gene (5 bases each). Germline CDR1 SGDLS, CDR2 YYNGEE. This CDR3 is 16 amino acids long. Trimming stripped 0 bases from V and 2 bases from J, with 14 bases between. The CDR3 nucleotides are TGTGCCAGCAGCGTAGCTTGGGGGTACGAACAAGAGACCCAGTACTTC. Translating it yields CASSVAWGYEQETQYF.

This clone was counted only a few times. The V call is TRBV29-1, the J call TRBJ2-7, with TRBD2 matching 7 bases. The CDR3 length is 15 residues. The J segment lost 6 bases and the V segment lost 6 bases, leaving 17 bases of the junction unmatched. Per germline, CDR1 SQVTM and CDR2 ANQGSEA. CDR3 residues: CSVTKGLVGPIEQYF. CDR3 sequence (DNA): TGCAGCGTGACTAAAGGACTAGTGGGGCCTATCGAGCAGTACTTC.

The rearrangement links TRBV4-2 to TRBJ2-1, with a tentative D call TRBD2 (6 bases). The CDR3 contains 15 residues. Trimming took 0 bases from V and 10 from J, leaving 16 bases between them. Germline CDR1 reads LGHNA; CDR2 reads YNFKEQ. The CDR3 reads CASSQEGTVGGEQFF. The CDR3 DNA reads TGTGCCAGCAGCCAAGAGGGAACGGTTGGGGGGGAGCAGTTCTTC.

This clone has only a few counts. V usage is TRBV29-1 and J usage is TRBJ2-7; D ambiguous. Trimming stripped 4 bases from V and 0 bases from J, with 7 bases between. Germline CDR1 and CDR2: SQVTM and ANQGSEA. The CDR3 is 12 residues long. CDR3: CSVAKSSYEQYF. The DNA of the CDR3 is TGCAGCGTTGCCAAGAGCTCCTACGAGCAGTACTTC.

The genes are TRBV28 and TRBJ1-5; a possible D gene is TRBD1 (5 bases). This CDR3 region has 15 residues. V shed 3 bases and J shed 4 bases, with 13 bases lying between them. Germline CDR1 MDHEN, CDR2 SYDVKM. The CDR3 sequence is CASSFSDRSNQPQHF. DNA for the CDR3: TGTGCCAGCAGTTTCAGCGACAGAAGTAATCAGCCCCAGCATTTT.

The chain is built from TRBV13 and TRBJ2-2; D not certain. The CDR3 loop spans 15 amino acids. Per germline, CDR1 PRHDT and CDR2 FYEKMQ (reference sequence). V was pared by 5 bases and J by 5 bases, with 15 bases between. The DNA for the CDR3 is TGTGCCAGCAGCGGAAAGGCGACGCTTACCGGGGAGCTGTTTTTT. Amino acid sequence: CASSGKATLTGELFF.

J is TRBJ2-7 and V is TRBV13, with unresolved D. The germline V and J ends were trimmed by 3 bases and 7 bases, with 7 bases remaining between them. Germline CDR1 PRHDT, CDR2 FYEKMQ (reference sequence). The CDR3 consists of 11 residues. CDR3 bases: TGTGCCAGCAGCTTTTTCGGGGAGCAGTACTTC. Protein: CASSFFGEQYF.

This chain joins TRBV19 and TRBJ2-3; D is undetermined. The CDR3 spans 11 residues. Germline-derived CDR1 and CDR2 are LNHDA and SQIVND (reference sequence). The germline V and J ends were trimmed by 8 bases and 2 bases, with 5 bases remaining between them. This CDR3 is CASSNTDTQYF. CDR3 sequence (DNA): TGTGCCAGTTCGAACACAGATACGCAGTATTTT.

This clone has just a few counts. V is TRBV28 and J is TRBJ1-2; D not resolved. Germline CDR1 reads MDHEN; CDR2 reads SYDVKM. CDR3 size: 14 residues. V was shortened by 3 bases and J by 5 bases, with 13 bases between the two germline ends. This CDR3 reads CASSLAQRPYGYTF. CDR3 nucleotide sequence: TGTGCCAGCAGTTTGGCCCAACGGCCTTATGGCTACACCTTC.

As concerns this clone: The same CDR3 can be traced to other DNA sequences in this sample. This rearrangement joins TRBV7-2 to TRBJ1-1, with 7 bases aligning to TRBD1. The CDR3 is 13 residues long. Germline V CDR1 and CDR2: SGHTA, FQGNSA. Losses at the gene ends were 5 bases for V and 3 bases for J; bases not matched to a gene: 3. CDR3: CASSRQGDTEAFF. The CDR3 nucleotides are TGTGCCAGCAGCCGACAGGGTGACACTGAAGCTTTCTTT.

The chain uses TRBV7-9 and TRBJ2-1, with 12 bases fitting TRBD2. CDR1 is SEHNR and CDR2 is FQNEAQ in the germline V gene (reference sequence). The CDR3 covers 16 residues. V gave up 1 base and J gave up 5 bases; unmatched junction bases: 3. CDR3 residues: CASSLGLAGADNEQFF. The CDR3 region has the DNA TGTGCCAGCAGCTTAGGACTAGCGGGAGCTGACAATGAGCAGTTCTTC.

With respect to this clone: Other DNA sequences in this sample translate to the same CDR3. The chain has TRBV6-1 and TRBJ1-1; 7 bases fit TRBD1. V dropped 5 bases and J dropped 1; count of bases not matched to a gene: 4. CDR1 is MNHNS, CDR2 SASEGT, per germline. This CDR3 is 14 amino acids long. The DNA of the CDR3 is TGTGCCAGCAGTAACAGGGGCGGGAACACTGAAGCTTTCTTT. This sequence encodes CASSNRGGNTEAFF.

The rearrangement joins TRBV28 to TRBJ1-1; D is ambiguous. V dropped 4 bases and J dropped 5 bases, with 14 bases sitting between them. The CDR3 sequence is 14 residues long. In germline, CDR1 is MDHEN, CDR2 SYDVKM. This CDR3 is CASSSPTRGTEAFF. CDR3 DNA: TGTGCCAGCAGTTCACCGACTCGGGGTACTGAAGCTTTCTTT. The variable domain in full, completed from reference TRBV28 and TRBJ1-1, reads DVKVTQSSRYLVKRTGEKVFLECVQDMDHENMFWYRQDPGLGLRLIYFSYDVKMKEKGDIPEGYSVSREKKERFSLILESASTNQTSMYLCASSSPTRGTEAFFGQGTRLTVV.

The CDR3: CATLPPGRTTGELFF. The CDR3 DNA reads as TGTGCCACCCTACCTCCGGGACGGACCACCGGGGAGCTGTTTTTT. The V call is TRBV27, the J call TRBJ2-2; D may correspond to TRBD1 or TRBD2 (5 bases each). CDR3 size: 15 residues. Germline V gene data show CDR1 as MNHEY and CDR2 as SMNVEV (reference sequence). The germline V and J ends were trimmed by 10 bases and 4 bases, with 19 bases remaining between them.

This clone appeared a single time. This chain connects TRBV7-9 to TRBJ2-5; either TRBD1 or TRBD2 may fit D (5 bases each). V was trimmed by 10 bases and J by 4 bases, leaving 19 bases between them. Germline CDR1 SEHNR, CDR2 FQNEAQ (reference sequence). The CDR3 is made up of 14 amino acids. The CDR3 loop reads CATENLGAGETQYF. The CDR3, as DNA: TGTGCCACCGAAAACCTCGGGGCAGGAGAGACCCAGTACTTC.

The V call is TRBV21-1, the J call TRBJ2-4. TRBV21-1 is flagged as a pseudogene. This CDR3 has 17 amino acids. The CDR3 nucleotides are TGTGCCAGCATCCCAGAAGGGCAACCCTTAGCCAAAAACATTCAGTACTTC. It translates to CASIPEGQPLAKNIQYF.

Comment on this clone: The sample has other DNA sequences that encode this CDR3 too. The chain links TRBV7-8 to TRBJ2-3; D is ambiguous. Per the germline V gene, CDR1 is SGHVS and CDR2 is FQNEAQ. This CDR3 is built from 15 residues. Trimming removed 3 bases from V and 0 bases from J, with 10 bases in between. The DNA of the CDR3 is TGTGCCAGCAGCTTCTCGGGTACTAGCACAGATACGCAGTATTTT. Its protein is CASSFSGTSTDTQYF. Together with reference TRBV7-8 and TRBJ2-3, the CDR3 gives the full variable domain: GAGVSQSPRYKVAKRGQDVALRCDPISGHVSLFWYQQALGQGPEFLTYFQNEAQLDKSGLPSDRFFAERPEGSVSTLKIQRTQQEDSAVYLCASSFSGTSTDTQYFGPGTRLTVL.